The present TCR beta chain was sequenced within a study of T cells in tuberculosis. Study as a whole: This South African cohort compared adolescents with or without latent tuberculosis against adults with active tuberculosis. General observations from the study: Cases with active tuberculosis were adults, while controls were adolescents. GMM-specific TCRs were nearer to active tuberculosis alpha repertoires, suggesting expansion.

Points on this clone: Its antigen remains unknown.

Measured with immunoSEQ multiplex PCR; TCRdb has only the in-frame clones, and not every one. Here the sample spans approximately 30,000 clones, approximately 90% being singletons. Unsorted cryopreserved PBMC were sequenced, averaging around 99,000 T cells per clinical donor. Sequenced input: PBMCs. This sequence was found in a donor aged 5 to 30 with latent tuberculosis or without tuberculosis infection.

The CDR3 region is CASSLAGLAGFETQYF. CDR3 DNA: TGTGCCAGCAGCTTAGCGGGACTAGCGGGCTTTGAGACCCAGTACTTC. The gene calls are TRBV7-8 and TRBJ2-5; 12 positions agree with TRBD2. V gave up 0 bases and J gave up 5 bases; unmatched junction bases: 4. Germline-derived CDR1 and CDR2 are SGHVS and FQNEAQ. CDR3 length equals 16 residues.